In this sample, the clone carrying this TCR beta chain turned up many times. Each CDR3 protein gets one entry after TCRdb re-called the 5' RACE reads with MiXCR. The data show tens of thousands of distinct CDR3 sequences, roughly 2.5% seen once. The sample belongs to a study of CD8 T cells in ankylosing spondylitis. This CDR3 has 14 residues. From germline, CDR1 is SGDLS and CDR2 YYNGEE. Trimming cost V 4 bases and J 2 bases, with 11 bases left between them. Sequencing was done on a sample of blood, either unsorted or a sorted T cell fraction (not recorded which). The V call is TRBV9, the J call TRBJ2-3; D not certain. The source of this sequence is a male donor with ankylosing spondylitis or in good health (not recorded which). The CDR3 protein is CASSTEPPTDTQYF. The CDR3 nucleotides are TGTGCCAGCAGCACCGAGCCCCCCACAGATACGCAGTATTTT. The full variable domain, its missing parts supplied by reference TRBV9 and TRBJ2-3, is DSGVTQTPKHLITATGQRVTLRCSPRSGDLSVYWYQQSLDQGLQFLIQYYNGEERAKGNILERFSAQQFPDLHSELNLSSLELGDSALYFCASSTEPPTDTQYFGPGTRLTVL.